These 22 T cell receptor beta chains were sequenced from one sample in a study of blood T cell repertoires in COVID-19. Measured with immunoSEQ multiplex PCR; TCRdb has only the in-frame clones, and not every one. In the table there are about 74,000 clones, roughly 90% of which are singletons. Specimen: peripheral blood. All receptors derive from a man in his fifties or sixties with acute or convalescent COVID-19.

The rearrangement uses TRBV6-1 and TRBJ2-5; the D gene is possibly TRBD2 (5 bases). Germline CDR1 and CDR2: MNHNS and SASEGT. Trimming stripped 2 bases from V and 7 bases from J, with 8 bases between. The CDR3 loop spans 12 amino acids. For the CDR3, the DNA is TGTGCCAGCAGTGAAAGCGGCGTGACCCAGTACTTC. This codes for CASSESGVTQYF.

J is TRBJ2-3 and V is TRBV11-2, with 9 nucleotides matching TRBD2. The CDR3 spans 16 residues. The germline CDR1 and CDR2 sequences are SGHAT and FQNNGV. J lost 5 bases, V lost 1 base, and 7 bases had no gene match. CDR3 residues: CASSLGAGGPGDTQYF. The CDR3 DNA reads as TGTGCCAGCAGCTTAGGGGCGGGGGGGCCTGGAGATACGCAGTATTTT.

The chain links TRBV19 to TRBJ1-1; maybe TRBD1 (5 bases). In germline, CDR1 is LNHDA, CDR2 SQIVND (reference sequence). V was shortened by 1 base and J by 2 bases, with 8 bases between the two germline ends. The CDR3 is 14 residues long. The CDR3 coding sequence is TGTGCCAGTAGTATAGTAGGGGTAAACACTGAAGCTTTCTTT. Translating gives CASSIVGVNTEAFF. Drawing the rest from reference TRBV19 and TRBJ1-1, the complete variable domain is DGGITQSPKYLFRKEGQNVTLSCEQNLNHDAMYWYRQDPGQGLRLIYYSQIVNDFQKGDIAEGYSVSREKKESFPLTVTSAQKNPTAFYLCASSIVGVNTEAFFGQGTRLTVV.

Here the CDR3 reads CASRVSGGGDTQYF. The CDR3 DNA sequence: TGTGCCAGCAGGGTGTCAGGGGGTGGGGATACGCAGTATTTT. The chain carries TRBV28 and TRBJ2-3; 7 bases are shared with TRBD1. V lost 6 bases and J lost 6; bases outside the gene matches: 9. Germline V gene sequence: CDR1 MDHEN, CDR2 SYDVKM. This CDR3 contains 14 residues.

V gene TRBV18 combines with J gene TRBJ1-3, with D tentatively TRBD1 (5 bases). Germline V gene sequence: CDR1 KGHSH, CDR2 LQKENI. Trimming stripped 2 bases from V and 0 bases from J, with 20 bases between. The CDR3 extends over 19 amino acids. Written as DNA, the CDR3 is TGTGCCAGCTCACCATCTTCCCCCGGGGGAACGCGCTCTGGAAACACCATATATTTT. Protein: CASSPSSPGGTRSGNTIYF.

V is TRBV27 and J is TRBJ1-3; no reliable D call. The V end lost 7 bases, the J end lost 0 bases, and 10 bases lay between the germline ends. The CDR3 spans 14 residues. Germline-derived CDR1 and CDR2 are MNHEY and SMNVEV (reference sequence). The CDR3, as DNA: TGTGCCAGCACCCAACTTGGCTCTGGAAACACCATATATTTT. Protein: CASTQLGSGNTIYF.

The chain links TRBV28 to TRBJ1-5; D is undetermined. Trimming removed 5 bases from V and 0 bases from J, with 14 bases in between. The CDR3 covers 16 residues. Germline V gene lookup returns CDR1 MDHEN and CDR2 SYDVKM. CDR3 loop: CASSLRRVNSNQPQHF. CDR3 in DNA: TGTGCCAGCAGTCTAAGACGGGTGAATAGCAATCAGCCCCAGCATTTT.

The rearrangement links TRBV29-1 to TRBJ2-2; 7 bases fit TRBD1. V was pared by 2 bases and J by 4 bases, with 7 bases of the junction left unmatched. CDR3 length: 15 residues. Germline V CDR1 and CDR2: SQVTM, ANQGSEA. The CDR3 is CSVETQTGPTGELFF. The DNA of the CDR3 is TGCAGCGTTGAAACCCAGACAGGGCCCACCGGGGAGCTGTTTTTT.

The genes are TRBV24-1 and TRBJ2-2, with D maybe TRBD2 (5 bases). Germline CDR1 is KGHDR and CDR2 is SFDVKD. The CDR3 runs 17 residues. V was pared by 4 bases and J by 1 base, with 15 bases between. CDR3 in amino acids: CATSEGGWQQNTGELFF. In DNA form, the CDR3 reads TGTGCCACCAGTGAGGGCGGGTGGCAGCAGAACACCGGGGAGCTGTTTTTT.

The CDR3 loop is CAIRISGSATDTQYF. In DNA, the CDR3 is TGTGCCATCAGAATTAGCGGGAGTGCCACAGATACGCAGTATTTT. The V and J genes are TRBV10-3 and TRBJ2-3; 9 bases are a match to TRBD2. This CDR3 is built from 15 residues. With 6 bases clipped from V and 2 bases from J, the junction kept 6 bases outside the gene matches. Germline loops: CDR1 ENHRY, CDR2 SYGVKD.

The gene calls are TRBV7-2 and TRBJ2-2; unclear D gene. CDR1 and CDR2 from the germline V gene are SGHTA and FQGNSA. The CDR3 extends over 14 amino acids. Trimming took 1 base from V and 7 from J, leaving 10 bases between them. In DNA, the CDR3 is TGTGCCAGCAGCTTAGTGGCTAGAAGCGGGGAGCTGTTTTTT. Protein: CASSLVARSGELFF.

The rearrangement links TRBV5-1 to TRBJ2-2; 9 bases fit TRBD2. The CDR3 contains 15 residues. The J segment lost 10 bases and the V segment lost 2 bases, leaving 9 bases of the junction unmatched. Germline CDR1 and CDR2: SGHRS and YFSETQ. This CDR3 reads CASSFDLAGSTELFF. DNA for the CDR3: TGCGCCAGCAGCTTCGACCTAGCGGGATCAACGGAGCTGTTTTTT.

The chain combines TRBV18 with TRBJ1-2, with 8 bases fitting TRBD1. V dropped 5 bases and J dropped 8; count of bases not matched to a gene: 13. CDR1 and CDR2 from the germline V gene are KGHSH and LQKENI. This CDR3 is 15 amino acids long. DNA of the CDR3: TGTGCCAGCTCAGCCGACAGGGGCCTCAAAAGGGGCTACACCTTC. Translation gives CASSADRGLKRGYTF.

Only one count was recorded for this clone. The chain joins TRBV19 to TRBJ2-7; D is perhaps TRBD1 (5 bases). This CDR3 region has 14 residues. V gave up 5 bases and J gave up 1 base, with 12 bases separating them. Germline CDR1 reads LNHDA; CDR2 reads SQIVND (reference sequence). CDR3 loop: CASSWAAGSYEQYF. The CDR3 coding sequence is TGTGCCAGTAGTTGGGCCGCAGGGTCCTACGAGCAGTACTTC.

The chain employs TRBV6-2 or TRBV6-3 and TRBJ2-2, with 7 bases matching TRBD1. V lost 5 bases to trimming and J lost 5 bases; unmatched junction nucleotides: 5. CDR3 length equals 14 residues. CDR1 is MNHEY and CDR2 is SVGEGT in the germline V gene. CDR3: CASSRPTGTGELFF. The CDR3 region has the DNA TGTGCCAGCAGTAGACCGACAGGGACCGGGGAGCTGTTTTTT.

As DNA, the CDR3 is TGTGCCAGCAGCCCCCCACTAGGGTCCGGGGCCAACGTCCTGACTTTC. Translation: CASSPPLGSGANVLTF. The chain employs TRBV7-9 and TRBJ2-6, with a weak D call TRBD2 (5 bases). Germline CDR1 SEHNR, CDR2 FQNEAQ (reference sequence). This CDR3 region has 16 residues. V was clipped by 5 bases and J by 4 bases, with 15 bases between them.

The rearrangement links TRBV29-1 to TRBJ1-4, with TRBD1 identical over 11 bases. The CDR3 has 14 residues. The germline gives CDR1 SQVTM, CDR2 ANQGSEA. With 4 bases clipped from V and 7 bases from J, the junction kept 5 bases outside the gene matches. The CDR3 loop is CSVAGQGASEKLFF. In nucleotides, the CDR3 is TGCAGCGTTGCCGGACAGGGGGCAAGTGAAAAACTGTTTTTT. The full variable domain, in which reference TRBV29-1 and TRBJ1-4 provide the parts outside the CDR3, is SAVISQKPSRDICQRGTSLTIQCQVDSQVTMMFWYRQQPGQSLTLIATANQGSEATYESGFVIDKFPISRPNLTFSTLTVSNMSPEDSSIYLCSVAGQGASEKLFFGSGTQLSVL.

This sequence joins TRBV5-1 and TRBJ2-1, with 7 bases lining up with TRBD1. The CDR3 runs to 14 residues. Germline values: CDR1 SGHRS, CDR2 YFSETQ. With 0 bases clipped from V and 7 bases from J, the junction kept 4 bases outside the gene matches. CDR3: CASSLDRGGNEQFF. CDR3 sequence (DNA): TGCGCCAGCAGCTTGGACAGGGGCGGGAATGAGCAGTTCTTC.

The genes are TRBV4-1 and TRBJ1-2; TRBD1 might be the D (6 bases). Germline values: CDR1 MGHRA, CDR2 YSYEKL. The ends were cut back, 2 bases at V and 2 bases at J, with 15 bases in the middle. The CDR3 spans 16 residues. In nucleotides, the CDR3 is TGCGCCAGCAGCCAACGGACGACAGGAGTGAACTATGGCTACACCTTC. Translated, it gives CASSQRTTGVNYGYTF.

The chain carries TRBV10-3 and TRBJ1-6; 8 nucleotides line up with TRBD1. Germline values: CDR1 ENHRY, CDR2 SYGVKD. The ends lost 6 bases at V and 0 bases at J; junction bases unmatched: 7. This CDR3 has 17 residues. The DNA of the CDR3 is TGTGCCATCAGCCGGGACAGGCAGAGCTCCTATAATTCACCCCTCCACTTT. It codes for CAISRDRQSSYNSPLHF.

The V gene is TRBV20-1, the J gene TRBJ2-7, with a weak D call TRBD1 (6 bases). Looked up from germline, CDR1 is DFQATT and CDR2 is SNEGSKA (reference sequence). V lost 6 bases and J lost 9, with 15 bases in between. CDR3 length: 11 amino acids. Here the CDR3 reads CSARRDIGQYF. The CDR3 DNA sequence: TGCAGTGCGCGCCGGGACATTGGGCAGTACTTC.

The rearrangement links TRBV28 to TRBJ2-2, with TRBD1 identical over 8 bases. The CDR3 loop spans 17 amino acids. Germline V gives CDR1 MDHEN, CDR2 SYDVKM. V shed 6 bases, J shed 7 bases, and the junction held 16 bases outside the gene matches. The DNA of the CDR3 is TGTGCCAGCAGCAAGCGCAAAACAGGGGGGATTGTCGGGGAGCTGTTTTTT. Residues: CASSKRKTGGIVGELFF.